A selection of T cell receptor beta chains follows, all from one sample in a study of blood T cell repertoires in COVID-19. Profiled with immunoSEQ multiplex PCR; TCRdb holds only in-frame clones, not every one. Of approximately 170,000 clones listed, 88% are singletons. Specimen: peripheral blood. These receptor sequences come from a man aged 30-40 years with acute or convalescent COVID-19. Each CDR3 is given with its conserved first and last residue. A D gene is named only where the DNA matches it firmly. Some rows have no size entry. The others give once, few or many, or a class for an expanded clone.

J | V | D | size | CDR3 | DNA
TRBJ1-4 | TRBV10-3 | TRBD1 | NA | CAIRGDRANNEKLFF | TGTGCCATCAGAGGGGACAGGGCAAATAATGAAAAACTGTTTTTT
TRBJ1-2 | TRBV5-4 | NA | NA | CASSFGGGVSYGYTF | TGTGCCAGCAGCTTCGGCGGGGGGGTGAGCTATGGCTACACCTTC
TRBJ2-7 | TRBV19 | NA | NA | CASSISRDFYYEQYF | TGTGCCAGTAGTATTTCGCGGGATTTCTACTACGAGCAGTACTTC
TRBJ2-5 | TRBV3-1/TRBV3-2 | TRBD2 | NA | CASSQELAGDQETQYF | TGTGCCAGCAGCCAAGAACTAGCGGGAGACCAAGAGACCCAGTACTTC
TRBJ1-2 | TRBV6-5 | NA | NA | CASTFGGEGGYTF | TGTGCCAGCACCTTCGGGGGGGAGGGCGGCTACACCTTC
TRBJ1-1 | TRBV6-5 | NA | NA | CASSTDGGGYPEAFF | TGTGCCAGCAGCACCGACGGGGGGGGTTACCCTGAAGCTTTCTTT
TRBJ2-7 | TRBV27 | NA | NA | CASSPRDTSRTYEQYF | TGTGCCAGCAGTCCCCGGGACACCAGCCGCACCTACGAGCAGTACTTC
TRBJ1-2 | TRBV6-5 | TRBD1 | NA | CASTDRANYGYTF | TGTGCCAGCACAGACAGGGCCAACTATGGCTACACCTTC
TRBJ1-1 | TRBV7-3 | NA | NA | CASSLNSGTEAFF | TGTGCCAGCAGCTTAAACTCAGGGACTGAAGCTTTCTTT
TRBJ2-5 | TRBV28 | NA | NA | CASTAIRDLVSTQYF | TGTGCCAGCACCGCCATAAGGGACTTGGTGTCGACCCAGTACTTC
TRBJ2-5 | TRBV7-9 | NA | NA | CASRRTETQYF | TGTGCCAGCAGACGAACTGAGACCCAGTACTTC
TRBJ1-2 | TRBV30 | NA | NA | CAWSGRVAGGYTF | TGTGCCTGGAGTGGGCGGGTAGCGGGTGGCTACACCTTC
TRBJ1-1 | TRBV30 | TRBD1 | once | CAWTVRGHNTEAFF | TGTGCCTGGACAGTCAGGGGGCACAACACTGAAGCTTTCTTT
TRBJ1-1 | TRBV2 | NA | NA | CASTSPEVYETEAFF | TGTGCCAGCACTTCCCCGGAGGTTTATGAGACTGAAGCTTTCTTT
TRBJ1-5 | TRBV27 | NA | NA | CASRLKQTGSNQPQHF | TGTGCCAGCAGACTTAAACAGACCGGTAGCAATCAGCCCCAGCATTTT
TRBJ1-4 | TRBV6-5 | NA | NA | CASTGGFKHEKLFF | TGTGCCAGCACCGGAGGGTTTAAGCATGAAAAACTGTTTTTT
TRBJ2-3 | TRBV13 | TRBD2 | NA | CASSSYDSGRAWDTQYF | TGTGCCAGCAGTTCATACGATAGCGGGAGGGCCTGGGATACGCAGTATTTT
TRBJ1-1 | TRBV5-1 | NA | NA | CASSFRQFLNTEAFF | TGCGCCAGCAGCTTCCGACAGTTCCTGAACACTGAAGCTTTCTTT
TRBJ2-3 | TRBV9 | TRBD2 | NA | CASSGPSGGDTQYF | TGTGCCAGCAGCGGCCCTAGCGGGGGCGATACGCAGTATTTT
TRBJ1-5 | TRBV19 | NA | NA | CASTTEGDPTTGFGQPQHF | TGTGCCAGTACCACCGAGGGGGACCCTACCACTGGGTTTGGTCAGCCCCAGCATTTT
TRBJ1-5 | TRBV20-1 | NA | NA | CSASIWTADQPQHF | TGCAGTGCTAGTATTTGGACAGCAGATCAGCCCCAGCATTTT
TRBJ1-5 | TRBV15 | NA | NA | CATGGVDQPQHF | TGTGCCACCGGGGGGGTCGATCAGCCCCAGCATTTT
TRBJ1-4 | TRBV28 | NA | NA | CASSFGGLEEKLFF | TGTGCCAGCAGTTTCGGGGGACTAGAGGAAAAACTGTTTTTT
TRBJ2-5 | TRBV30 | NA | NA | CAWSVRRGVGETQYF | TGTGCCTGGAGTGTACGGCGCGGGGTCGGAGAGACCCAGTACTTC
TRBJ2-7 | TRBV2 | NA | NA | CASRGLYEQYF | TGTGCCAGCAGGGGACTTTACGAGCAGTACTTC
TRBJ2-2 | TRBV2 | TRBD2 | NA | CASSERGLAGTGELFF | TGTGCCAGCAGTGAACGGGGACTAGCGGGCACCGGGGAGCTGTTTTTT
TRBJ2-5 | TRBV6-5 | NA | NA | CASSYEFGGKETQYF | TGTGCCAGCAGTTATGAATTCGGCGGAAAAGAGACCCAGTACTTC
TRBJ1-2 | TRBV18 | TRBD1 | NA | CASSQQGDYGYTF | TGTGCCAGCTCGCAACAGGGGGACTATGGCTACACCTTC
TRBJ2-7 | TRBV7-6 | NA | NA | CASSLELGEQYF | TGTGCCAGCAGCTTGGAGTTAGGCGAGCAGTACTTC
TRBJ2-1 | TRBV3-1/TRBV3-2 | NA | NA | CASSRLTSSVYNEQFF | TGTGCCAGCAGCCGCCTGACTAGTTCGGTCTACAATGAGCAGTTCTTC
TRBJ1-1 | TRBV19 | NA | few | CASSLDSRNTEAFF | TGTGCCAGTAGTCTGGACAGCCGGAACACTGAAGCTTTCTTT
TRBJ2-7 | TRBV18 | TRBD2 | NA | CASSPNGRGIYEQYF | TGTGCCAGCTCACCCAACGGGAGGGGGATCTACGAGCAGTACTTC
TRBJ2-5 | TRBV11-1 | NA | NA | CASSPDNQETQYF | TGTGCCAGCAGCCCGGACAACCAAGAGACCCAGTACTTC
TRBJ1-2 | TRBV29-1 | NA | NA | CSVEYFGRGADYGYTF | TGCAGCGTTGAATATTTCGGGCGGGGGGCAGACTATGGCTACACCTTC
TRBJ2-7 | TRBV5-8 | NA | NA | CASSFGSSYEQYF | TGTGCCAGCAGCTTCGGTAGCTCCTACGAGCAGTACTTC
TRBJ2-7 | TRBV19 | TRBD2 | NA | CASRLSGRPHDEQYF | TGTGCCAGTAGACTGTCCGGGAGGCCCCATGACGAGCAGTACTTC
TRBJ1-1 | TRBV6-5 | TRBD1 | NA | CASSRDRMNTEAFF | TGTGCCAGCAGTCGGGACAGAATGAACACTGAAGCTTTCTTT
TRBJ1-5 | TRBV2 | NA | few | CASRKGQGSGLGNQPQHF | TGTGCCAGCAGGAAGGGTCAGGGCTCCGGTTTAGGGAATCAGCCCCAGCATTTT
TRBJ1-5 | TRBV28 | NA | NA | CASSLRWASRREIGQPQHF | TGTGCCAGCAGTTTGAGATGGGCCTCCAGGCGGGAGATAGGTCAGCCCCAGCATTTT
TRBJ2-7 | TRBV3-1/TRBV3-2 | TRBD1 | NA | CASSHPGQGVDEQYF | TGTGCCAGCAGCCACCCGGGACAGGGAGTCGACGAGCAGTACTTC
TRBJ2-3 | TRBV30 | NA | NA | CAWGFLGRGQYF | TGTGCCTGGGGTTTTTTGGGGCGGGGGCAGTATTTT
TRBJ1-2 | TRBV9 | NA | NA | CASSPSRNGYTF | TGTGCCAGCAGCCCGAGTAGAAATGGCTACACCTTC
TRBJ2-2 | TRBV7-9 | TRBD1 | NA | CASSLGQGYDGELFF | TGTGCCAGCAGCTTGGGACAGGGGTATGACGGGGAGCTGTTTTTT
TRBJ2-7 | TRBV10-3 | TRBD1 | NA | CAISEGVQGPAEQYF | TGTGCCATCAGTGAGGGCGTACAGGGGCCCGCCGAGCAGTACTTC
TRBJ2-7 | TRBV9 | NA | NA | CASSVGRGNSYEQYF | TGTGCCAGCAGCGTAGGTCGGGGAAACTCCTACGAGCAGTACTTC
TRBJ1-1 | TRBV5-5 | NA | NA | CASSFFLGSFEAFF | TGTGCCAGCAGCTTTTTTCTGGGGAGCTTTGAAGCTTTCTTT
TRBJ2-7 | TRBV7-8 | NA | NA | CASSFPQAGEIEQYF | TGTGCCAGCAGCTTTCCCCAGGCAGGGGAGATCGAGCAGTACTTC
TRBJ2-5 | TRBV1 | NA | NA | CTSSQEGEGRQETQYF | TGCACCAGCAGCCAAGAGGGTGAGGGTCGCCAAGAGACCCAGTACTTC